Sequencing of this TCR beta chain was carried out in a study of vaccination effects on CD4 cells after COVID-19. V was trimmed by 2 bases and J by 0 bases, leaving 8 bases between them. From germline, CDR1 is MGHDK and CDR2 SYGVNS. The CDR3 is made up of 16 amino acids. General observations from the study: By a late point after vaccination, infection- and vaccine-induced clones had shrunk markedly through clonal contraction. The authors studied few convalescent patients and collected no early post-infection timepoints.

Before sequencing, viral peptide pools were used by the ViraFEST assay to expand antigen-specific CD4+ T cells. At the end of roughly 9 days of culture, CD4+ T cells were isolated. Each vaccine recipient was nucleocapsid antibody negative and had no prior SARS-CoV-2 infection. IL-2 medium supplanted half the medium on days 3 and 7. Only a few counts were recorded for this clone. Its antigen is not known. Libraries were prepared by immunoSEQ multiplex PCR; TCRdb keeps only in-frame clonotypes and omits some of them. The sample contains around 54,000 clones, roughly 80% of which appear only once. The rearrangement joins TRBV25-1 to TRBJ1-6; D perhaps matches TRBD1 (6 bases). The sample in question was CD4+ T cells from PBMCs cultured with HCoV-229E spike peptides, obtained before COVID-19 vaccination. This TCR came from a human donor who received a COVID-19 vaccine. The CDR3 sequence is CASSEVDSSYNSPLHF. The CDR3 region has the DNA TGTGCCAGCAGTGAAGTGGACAGCTCCTATAATTCACCCCTCCACTTT.